The clone carrying this T cell receptor (beta chain) has at least ten counts. Its antigen is undetermined. J gave up 0 bases and V 6 bases, and 8 bases lay outside the gene matches. The CDR3 has 15 residues. Germline V gene sequence: CDR1 DFQATT, CDR2 SNEGSKA (reference sequence). TCRdb fed the multiplex PCR reads into MiXCR, producing one record per CDR3 protein. Of roughly 13,000 distinct CDR3 sequences in the sample, approximately 50% were seen once. This sample was included in a study of breast tumors, draining lymph nodes, adjacent tissues. General study results and limits: Tumor and nontumor repertoires were significantly more similar in luminal-like than in basal-like breast cancer. Data fit most tumor T cells coming from lymph node, expanding in tumor. Compared with lymph nodes, tumors were less diverse; compared with nontumor tissue, more.

Sample: tumor-adjacent breast tissue. The receptor was isolated from a female donor with breast cancer. Some clones in this sample may be carry-over from other donors' samples. The V and J genes are TRBV20-1 and TRBJ1-2, with TRBD1 matching over 9 bases. CDR3 sequence reads: CSARDREDANYGYTF. The CDR3 DNA reads as TGCAGTGCAAGGGACAGGGAGGACGCTAACTATGGCTACACCTTC.